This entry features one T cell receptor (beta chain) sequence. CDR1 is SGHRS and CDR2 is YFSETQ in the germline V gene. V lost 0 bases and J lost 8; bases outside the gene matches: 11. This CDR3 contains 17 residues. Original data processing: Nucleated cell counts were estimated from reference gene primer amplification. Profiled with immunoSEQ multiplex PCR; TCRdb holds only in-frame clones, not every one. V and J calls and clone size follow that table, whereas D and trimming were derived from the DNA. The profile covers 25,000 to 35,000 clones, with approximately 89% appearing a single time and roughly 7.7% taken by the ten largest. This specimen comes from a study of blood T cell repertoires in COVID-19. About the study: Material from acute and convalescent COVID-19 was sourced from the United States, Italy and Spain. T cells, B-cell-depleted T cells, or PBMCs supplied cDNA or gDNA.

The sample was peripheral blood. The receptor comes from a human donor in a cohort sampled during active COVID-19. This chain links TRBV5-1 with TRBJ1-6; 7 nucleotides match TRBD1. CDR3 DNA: TGCGCCAGCAGCTTGGGGGACAGCTTACTCGGGGATTCACCCCTCCACTTT. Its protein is CASSLGDSLLGDSPLHF.